The TCR beta chain described here comes from a study of blood T cell repertoires in COVID-19. This clone was detected once. Clones were read by immunoSEQ multiplex PCR, and TCRdb kept only the in-frame ones, dropping some. The sample includes around 270,000 clones, roughly 88% of them seen just once. The CDR3 contains 14 residues. The V gene's germline CDR1 is SGHTA and CDR2 FQGTGA. Trimming pared 5 bases from V and 2 bases from J, leaving 12 bases between. The material sequenced was PBMCs or T cells enriched from blood (not recorded which). The sequence derives from a woman aged 40 to 55 who had been exposed to COVID-19. The chain recombines TRBV7-3 with TRBJ1-1, with TRBD1 as a possible D gene (5 bases). CDR3 amino acids: CASSPQGTNTEAFF. CDR3 DNA sequence: TGTGCCAGCAGCCCCCAGGGTACCAACACTGAAGCTTTCTTT.